Listed below are T cell receptor beta chains from one sample, sequenced in a study of tumor-infiltrating lymphocytes in primary liver carcinoma. TCRdb analysed the multiplex PCR reads with MiXCR anew, one entry per CDR3 protein. The data hold approximately 92,000 distinct CDR3 sequences, with 55% to 75% observed a single time. Input material: liver tumor tissue from sampling region 5. The receptors were gathered from a woman aged 60-75 years with primary liver carcinoma and hepatitis B virus infection. CDR3s include the opening cysteine and the closing phenylalanine or tryptophan. Fields, in order: V gene, D gene, J gene, clone size, CDR3 protein, CDR3 DNA. The D gene is left open where the match is weak. Clone size appears in some rows only: once, few, many, or a class for an expanded clone.

V: TRBV28
D: TRBD2
J: TRBJ2-4
size: few
CDR3: CASSTGLAGGFGKNIQYF
DNA: TGTGCCAGCAGCACAGGATTAGCGGGAGGGTTTGGCAAAAACATTCAGTACTTC

V: TRBV6-5
D: TRBD2
J: TRBJ2-2
size: NA
CDR3: CASSSTSGMAWRTGELFF
DNA: TGTGCCAGCAGCTCGACTAGCGGGATGGCCTGGCGCACCGGGGAGCTGTTTTTT

V: TRBV6-5
D: NA
J: TRBJ1-1
size: NA
CDR3: CASIPTPTSSTEAFF
DNA: TGTGCCAGCATTCCGACACCTACATCGAGCACTGAAGCTTTCTTT

V: TRBV29-1
D: NA
J: TRBJ1-2
size: NA
CDR3: CSVERLPEDGYTF
DNA: TGCAGTGTCGAACGTCTCCCGGAGGATGGCTACACCTTC

V: TRBV5-1
D: NA
J: TRBJ1-4
size: few
CDR3: CASGFGDTGEKLFF
DNA: TGCGCCAGCGGCTTCGGGGACACGGGTGAAAAACTGTTTTTT

V: TRBV11-2
D: TRBD1
J: TRBJ1-2
size: NA
CDR3: CASSSTSGQIYDYTF
DNA: TGTGCAAGCAGCTCGACTTCGGGACAGATCTATGACTACACCTTC

V: TRBV11-2
D: NA
J: TRBJ2-7
size: NA
CDR3: CASRPNIRDNHEQYF
DNA: TGTGCCAGCAGGCCAAATATTCGGGACAACCATGAGCAGTACTTC

V: TRBV29-1
D: NA
J: TRBJ1-1
size: NA
CDR3: CSVRGQLNTEASF
DNA: TGCAGCGTCCGAGGACAGTTGAACACTGAAGCTTCCTTT

V: TRBV11-2
D: NA
J: TRBJ2-2
size: NA
CDR3: CVSSFYRSAGELFF
DNA: TGTGTCAGCAGCTTTTATAGATCCGCCGGGGAGTTGTTTTTT

V: TRBV28
D: NA
J: TRBJ1-1
size: NA
CDR3: CTSHTGGVTEAFF
DNA: TGTACCAGTCATACGGGGGGCGTCACTGAAGCTTTCTTT

V: TRBV11-2
D: NA
J: TRBJ1-2
size: NA
CDR3: CASSLEGASYESYTF
DNA: TGTGCCAGCAGCCTAGAGGGCGCCTCCTATGAAAGCTACACCTTC

V: TRBV6-1
D: NA
J: TRBJ1-1
size: medium-sized
CDR3: CASSEVGTLPNF
DNA: TGTGCCAGCAGTGAAGTTGGGACGTTGCCCAACTTT

V: TRBV11-2
D: TRBD2
J: TRBJ2-1
size: NA
CDR3: CASSFLGASGGYNEQIF
DNA: TGTGCCAGTAGCTTCCTTGGGGCTAGCGGAGGATACAATGAGCAGATCTTC

V: TRBV11-2
D: NA
J: TRBJ2-4
size: NA
CDR3: CAGSLAVPKNIHYF
DNA: TGTGCCGGCAGCTTGGCGGTACCGAAAAACATTCATTACTTC

V: TRBV29-1
D: NA
J: TRBJ1-1
size: many
CDR3: CSVVSGQLNTEAFF
DNA: TGCAGCGTTGTGTCGGGACAACTGAACACTGAAGCTTTCTTT

V: TRBV5-4
D: NA
J: TRBJ2-3
size: NA
CDR3: CASSLGLARGMTSTTTQYF
DNA: TGTGCCAGCAGCTTGGGGCTAGCAAGGGGGATGACTAGCACAACTACGCAGTATTTT

V: TRBV12-3/TRBV12-4
D: NA
J: TRBJ1-1
size: NA
CDR3: CASSLGQGRFF
DNA: TGTGCCAGTAGTTTAGGGCAGGGACGGTTCTTT

V: TRBV28
D: TRBD1
J: TRBJ2-1
size: NA
CDR3: CASTTGALTGPYNEQFF
DNA: TGTGCCAGCACCACAGGGGCGCTGACAGGCCCGTACAATGAGCAGTTCTTC

V: TRBV6-6
D: NA
J: TRBJ2-3
size: NA
CDR3: CTSSYSYPGSTDTQYF
DNA: TGTACCAGCAGTTACTCTTATCCCGGGAGCACAGACACGCAGTATTTT

V: TRBV6-1
D: TRBD2
J: TRBJ2-3
size: NA
CDR3: CATRAGPTDTQYF
DNA: TGTGCCACCAGAGCGGGACCCACAGATACGCAGTATTTT

V: TRBV11-2
D: NA
J: TRBJ2-5
size: NA
CDR3: CDSSLGSQEIQYF
DNA: TGTGACAGCAGCTTGGGTTCACAAGAGATCCAGTACTTC

V: TRBV18
D: NA
J: TRBJ1-6
size: NA
CDR3: CASSLDKADNSPLHF
DNA: TGTGCCAGCTCACTGGACAAAGCAGATAATTCACCCCTCCACTTT

V: TRBV4-1
D: NA
J: TRBJ2-1
size: NA
CDR3: CASSRDYYNEQLF
DNA: TGTGCTAGCAGCCGTGACTATTACAATGAGCAGCTCTTC

V: TRBV2
D: TRBD2
J: TRBJ2-7
size: few
CDR3: CASRGTSGAYEQYF
DNA: TGTGCCAGCAGAGGGACTAGCGGAGCATACGAGCAGTACTTC

V: TRBV6-6
D: TRBD1
J: TRBJ1-2
size: NA
CDR3: CGSMLLGDRGRHNYGYTF
DNA: TGTGGCAGCATGCTACTGGGGGACAGGGGTCGACATAACTATGGCTACACCTTC

V: TRBV6-1
D: NA
J: TRBJ2-1
size: NA
CDR3: CASSEAPGTWGYEKFF
DNA: TGTGCCAGCAGTGAAGCGCCCGGGACATGGGGCTATGAGAAGTTCTTC

V: TRBV4-1
D: NA
J: TRBJ1-4
size: NA
CDR3: CASSQGQGSPSEKLFF
DNA: TGCGCCAGCAGCCAAGGGCAGGGGTCCCCAAGCGAAAAACTGTTTTTT

V: TRBV5-1
D: NA
J: TRBJ2-5
size: NA
CDR3: CASSFGYLTGVGEIQYF
DNA: TGCGCCAGCAGCTTTGGTTATTTAACGGGAGTAGGGGAGATCCAGTACTTC

V: TRBV10-2
D: NA
J: TRBJ2-1
size: many
CDR3: CASSEHRDPRGSSYNEQFF
DNA: TGCGCCAGCAGTGAGCACCGGGACCCGCGGGGTAGCTCCTACAATGAGCAGTTCTTC

V: TRBV7-9
D: NA
J: TRBJ2-5
size: NA
CDR3: CASGSIGTPIRETQYF
DNA: TGTGCCAGCGGCAGTATCGGGACTCCAATTCGAGAGACCCAGTACTTC

V: TRBV12-3/TRBV12-4
D: NA
J: TRBJ1-4
size: once
CDR3: CASYLENRGDSNEKLFF
DNA: TGTGCCAGCTATTTAGAGAATCGGGGCGATAGTAATGAAAAACTGTTTTTT

V: TRBV14
D: NA
J: TRBJ2-1
size: NA
CDR3: CVSSQAGGTGLGEQFF
DNA: TGTGTCAGCAGCCAAGCGGGCGGGACTGGCCTTGGTGAGCAGTTCTTC

V: TRBV6-1
D: NA
J: TRBJ1-1
size: medium-sized
CDR3: CASRGKTVGNTEAFF
DNA: TGTGCCAGCAGGGGAAAGACAGTGGGGAACACTGAAGCTTTCTTT

V: TRBV6-5
D: NA
J: TRBJ2-1
size: once
CDR3: CASSCGNEGNEQFF
DNA: TGTGCCAGCAGTTGCGGGAACGAAGGCAATGAGCAGTTCTTC

V: TRBV29-1
D: NA
J: TRBJ2-1
size: NA
CDR3: CNASQPNNEQLF
DNA: TGCAACGCCAGTCAGCCAAACAATGAGCAGCTCTTC

V: TRBV20-1
D: NA
J: TRBJ1-1
size: once
CDR3: CSARDRMRQMSFVFF
DNA: TGCAGTGCTAGAGATCGAATGAGACAGATGAGCTTCGTTTTCTTT

V: TRBV11-2
D: TRBD1
J: TRBJ2-1
size: NA
CDR3: CAGSLRLGQRFHNEQFF
DNA: TGTGCCGGCAGCTTACGACTGGGACAGAGATTCCACAATGAGCAGTTCTTC

V: TRBV11-2
D: NA
J: TRBJ2-4
size: once
CDR3: CANSLGGSGRDIQYF
DNA: TGTGCCAACAGCTTAGGTGGTTCGGGGCGCGACATTCAGTACTTC

V: TRBV10-3
D: NA
J: TRBJ1-6
size: NA
CDR3: CAIPPNGGDSPLHF
DNA: TGTGCCATCCCACCGAACGGAGGCGATTCACCCCTCCACTTT

V: TRBV11-3
D: TRBD1
J: TRBJ1-6
size: medium-sized
CDR3: CASSIEGQGRSPLHF
DNA: TGTGCCAGCAGCATAGAGGGACAGGGCAGGTCACCCCTCCACTTT

V: TRBV29-1
D: TRBD1
J: TRBJ2-3
size: NA
CDR3: CSVEIRGRGIDTHYF
DNA: TGCAGCGTTGAAATCAGGGGGCGAGGCATAGATACGCATTATTTT

V: TRBV5-1
D: NA
J: TRBJ2-7
size: NA
CDR3: CANSLDGGSYEQYF
DNA: TGCGCCAACAGCTTAGACGGAGGCTCCTACGAGCAATACTTC

V: TRBV28
D: TRBD1
J: TRBJ2-7
size: NA
CDR3: CASSFTTGAWAIREQYF
DNA: TGTGCCAGCAGTTTCACGACAGGGGCCTGGGCAATTAGGGAGCAGTACTTC

V: TRBV6-5
D: NA
J: TRBJ2-7
size: many
CDR3: CASSYMDRTYEQYF
DNA: TGTGCCAGCAGTTACATGGACAGAACCTACGAGCAGTACTTC

V: TRBV6-5
D: NA
J: TRBJ1-2
size: NA
CDR3: CASSNGQGRGYTF
DNA: TGTGCCAGCAGCAACGGGCAGGGACGTGGCTACACCTTC

V: TRBV30
D: NA
J: TRBJ1-3
size: few
CDR3: CAWSVQSGNTIYF
DNA: TGTGCCTGGAGTGTTCAGTCTGGAAACACCATATATTTT

V: TRBV5-1
D: NA
J: TRBJ2-6
size: NA
CDR3: CASSLNFEAGANVLTF
DNA: TGCGCCAGCAGCTTGAATTTCGAGGCTGGGGCCAACGTCCTGACTTTC

V: TRBV6-8
D: TRBD1
J: TRBJ2-7
size: NA
CDR3: CASHTGDRGPSYEQYF
DNA: TGTGCCAGCCACACCGGGGACAGGGGGCCGTCCTACGAGCAGTACTTC

V: TRBV6-1
D: NA
J: TRBJ2-7
size: NA
CDR3: CASGAYRGGSYGQYF
DNA: TGTGCCAGCGGTGCGTACAGGGGGGGAAGCTACGGGCAGTACTTC